Below, 32 T cell receptor beta chains from the same sample are listed, as sequenced in a study of blood T cell repertoires in COVID-19. Method: immunoSEQ multiplex PCR; TCRdb's copy keeps in-frame clones and lacks some. Of about 60,000 clones listed, around 90% were seen once; the top ten hold about 18%. What was sequenced was peripheral blood. The receptors come from a woman at least 80 years old with active COVID-19.

The V gene is TRBV7-9, the J gene TRBJ2-7; D perhaps matches TRBD1 (5 bases). Trimming pared 4 bases from V and 2 bases from J, leaving 18 bases between. Germline V gene data show CDR1 as SEHNR and CDR2 as FQNEAQ (reference sequence). The CDR3 runs to 16 residues. CDR3 DNA: TGTGCCAGCAGCTCAACCTCCCGACAGCCTGCCTACGAGCAGTACTTC. It translates to CASSSTSRQPAYEQYF.

The CDR3 sequence: CACLSRGSYNEQFF. The CDR3 region has the DNA TGTGCCTGCCTATCGCGGGGCTCATACAATGAGCAGTTCTTC. V is TRBV30 and J is TRBJ2-1; TRBD2 is a possible D gene (6 bases). The CDR3 runs to 14 residues. Germline CDR1 is GTSNPN and CDR2 is SVGIG (reference sequence). Deletions cut 6 bases from V and 4 bases from J, with 16 bases between.

The chain uses TRBV5-4 and TRBJ2-3, with D possibly TRBD1 on 6 matching bases. The germline gives CDR1 SGHNT, CDR2 YYREEE (reference sequence). V lost 4 bases, J lost 4 bases, and 16 bases lay in between. There are 15 residues in the CDR3. CDR3 loop: CASSPRQEWADTQYF. The CDR3, as DNA: TGTGCCAGCAGCCCCCGACAGGAATGGGCAGATACGCAGTATTTT.

V gene TRBV2 combines with J gene TRBJ2-3; D ambiguous. The CDR3 has 14 amino acids. V lost 1 base and J lost 2, with 7 bases in between. CDR1 is SNHLY and CDR2 is FYNNEI in the germline V gene. The CDR3 sequence: CASSEGTITDTQYF. The CDR3 region has the DNA TGTGCCAGCAGTGAAGGAACTATCACAGATACGCAGTATTTT.

V is TRBV7-2 and J is TRBJ1-3, with 10 bases aligning to TRBD1. The CDR3 spans 16 residues. Trimming cost V 5 bases and J 5 bases; bases outside gene matches: 9. Germline CDR1 reads SGHTA; CDR2 reads FQGNSA. CDR3 nucleotide sequence: TGTGCCAGCAGCCCCCAGACAGGGGGCGGAAGAAACACCATATATTTT. Translation: CASSPQTGGGRNTIYF.

The rearrangement uses TRBV5-1 and TRBJ1-2; TRBD1 matches 10 bases. Germline trimming cut 3 bases from V and 4 bases from J; bases unmatched to any gene: 9. The CDR3 totals 16 residues. CDR1 is SGHRS, CDR2 YFSETQ, per germline. CDR3 DNA: TGCGCCAGCAGCTCTCCCGGGACAGGGGTTGGCTATGGCTACACCTTC. Translation: CASSSPGTGVGYGYTF.

This sequence joins TRBV5-6 and TRBJ2-2, with 7 bases fitting TRBD2. Germline trimming cut 4 bases from V and 1 base from J; bases unmatched to any gene: 4. CDR3 length equals 15 residues. Germline V gene lookup returns CDR1 SGHDT and CDR2 YYEEEE. CDR3 sequence reads: CASSAREGNTGELFF. The CDR3 DNA is TGTGCCAGCAGCGCCAGGGAGGGGAACACCGGGGAGCTGTTTTTT.

V usage is TRBV4-1 and J usage is TRBJ2-2; TRBD2 matches 7 bases. Germline V gene data show CDR1 as MGHRA and CDR2 as YSYEKL. With V trimmed by 4 bases and J by 4 bases, 3 bases remained unmatched. The CDR3 runs to 14 residues. The CDR3 region is CASSRREGTGELFF. As DNA, the CDR3 is TGCGCCAGCAGCCGCAGGGAGGGCACCGGGGAGCTGTTTTTT.

The gene calls are TRBV5-1 and TRBJ2-5; 8 nucleotides line up with TRBD2. V shed 4 bases and J 5 bases; nucleotides not matched to a gene: 13. Germline CDR1 and CDR2: SGHRS and YFSETQ. CDR3 length equals 16 residues. The CDR3 nucleotides read TGCGCCAGCAGCACCCCGCGGGGGGCCGGGTATGAGACCCAGTACTTC. This sequence encodes CASSTPRGAGYETQYF. Complete variable domain (other parts from reference TRBV5-1 and TRBJ2-5): KAGVTQTPRYLIKTRGQQVTLSCSPISGHRSVSWYQQTPGQGLQFLFEYFSETQRNKGNFPGRFSGRQFSNSRSEMNVSTLELGDSALYLCASSTPRGAGYETQYFGPGTRLLVL.

This chain connects TRBV7-2 to TRBJ1-4, with D perhaps TRBD1 (5 bases). From germline, CDR1 is SGHTA and CDR2 FQGNSA. Trimming removed 4 bases at V and 4 bases at J, with 7 bases between. This CDR3 comprises 13 residues. The CDR3 nucleotides read TGTGCCAGCAGCTCGGGGGTTAATGAAAAACTGTTTTTT. Translation: CASSSGVNEKLFF.

The chain uses TRBV2 and TRBJ2-7; possible D gene TRBD1, 5 bases. CDR1 is SNHLY, CDR2 FYNNEI, per germline. The CDR3 spans 13 residues. Trimming removed 2 bases at V and 6 bases at J, with 11 bases between. CDR3 residues: CASSELPRGEQYF. The CDR3 DNA sequence: TGTGCCAGCAGTGAACTTCCTAGGGGCGAGCAGTACTTC.

The chain is built from TRBV13 and TRBJ2-3; 10 nucleotides match TRBD2. The CDR3 is 16 amino acids. Per the germline V gene, CDR1 is PRHDT and CDR2 is FYEKMQ (reference sequence). J gave up 3 bases and V 2 bases, and 5 bases lay outside the gene matches. The CDR3 spells CASSLRAGGQTDTQYF. CDR3 DNA: TGTGCCAGCAGCTTAAGAGCGGGGGGGCAAACAGATACGCAGTATTTT.

V is TRBV6-5 and J is TRBJ1-1, with 9 positions matching TRBD1. The CDR3 is made up of 13 amino acids. J was trimmed by 4 bases and V by 10 bases; bases with no gene match: 7. The V gene's germline CDR1 is MNHEY and CDR2 SVGAGI. DNA of the CDR3: TGTGCCATCGGGACAGGGTGGGGCACTGAAGCTTTCTTT. It encodes CAIGTGWGTEAFF.

The chain is built from TRBV9 and TRBJ2-3; perhaps TRBD2 as D (6 bases). V was shortened by 4 bases and J by 3 bases, with 15 bases between the two germline ends. This CDR3 contains 15 residues. The germline V gene has CDR1 SGDLS and CDR2 YYNGEE. In nucleotides, the CDR3 is TGTGCCAGCAGCCTATCGCGGGGTACAACAGATACGCAGTATTTT. As protein: CASSLSRGTTDTQYF. Full variable domain (missing parts from reference TRBV9 and TRBJ2-3): DSGVTQTPKHLITATGQRVTLRCSPRSGDLSVYWYQQSLDQGLQFLIQYYNGEERAKGNILERFSAQQFPDLHSELNLSSLELGDSALYFCASSLSRGTTDTQYFGPGTRLTVL.

This clone has a single count. CDR3 DNA: TGTGCCAGCAGCTTAGCGGGGGGACAGGGGAGCGGAAATGAAAAACTGTTTTTT. Translating it yields CASSLAGGQGSGNEKLFF. This chain uses TRBV7-2 with TRBJ1-4; 10 nucleotides match TRBD1. Looked up from germline, CDR1 is SGHTA and CDR2 is FQGNSA. The CDR3 runs 18 residues. The J segment lost 5 bases and the V segment lost 0 bases, leaving 9 bases of the junction unmatched.

The V gene is TRBV18, the J gene TRBJ2-1; D is undetermined. The CDR3 has 12 amino acids. The germline V and J ends were trimmed by 6 bases and 3 bases, with 6 bases remaining between them. Per germline, CDR1 KGHSH and CDR2 LQKENI. The CDR3 DNA is TGTGCCAGCTCTCAAAACTACAATGAGCAGTTCTTC. It translates to CASSQNYNEQFF.

The chain combines TRBV2 with TRBJ1-2; D gene unclear. Between the trimmed V and J ends, which lost 6 bases and 8 bases, there was a span of 22 bases. The CDR3 contains 15 residues. CDR1 and CDR2 from the germline V gene are SNHLY and FYNNEI. In DNA, the CDR3 is TGTGCCAGCAGCCCGGACGGACTATCCCATAGGGGCTACACCTTC. It yields the protein CASSPDGLSHRGYTF.

V is TRBV30 and J is TRBJ2-5; TRBD2 matches at 7 bases. The CDR3 sequence is 15 residues long. Unmatched junction bases numbered 6, after V lost 0 bases and J lost 2 bases. Germline V gene sequence: CDR1 GTSNPN, CDR2 SVGIG (reference sequence). Here the CDR3 DNA reads TGTGCCTGGAGTGTTGGGGGGGTGGGGCAAGAGACCCAGTACTTC. Residues: CAWSVGGVGQETQYF.

In the case of this clone: Other nucleotide sequences from this sample produce the same CDR3. The V gene is TRBV5-1, the J gene TRBJ1-1, with a weak D call TRBD1 (5 bases). Per the germline V gene, CDR1 is SGHRS and CDR2 is YFSETQ. V was trimmed by 4 bases and J by 1 base, leaving 8 bases between them. The CDR3 covers 13 residues. The CDR3 bases are TGCGCCAGCAGCGTAGGACAGAACACTGAAGCTTTCTTT. Amino acid sequence: CASSVGQNTEAFF.

This rearrangement joins TRBV11-2 to TRBJ1-1; tentative D call: TRBD1 (5 bases). The germline V and J ends were trimmed by 4 bases and 5 bases, with 14 bases remaining between them. The CDR3 length is 14 residues. Germline values: CDR1 SGHAT, CDR2 FQNNGV. CDR3 DNA sequence: TGTGCCAGCAGCTGGGTACCCGGGGGAACTGAAGCTTTCTTT. It specifies CASSWVPGGTEAFF.

The table lists this clone with a count of one. The rearrangement links TRBV19 to TRBJ1-6, with unresolved D. V was clipped by 4 bases and J by 6 bases, with 13 bases between them. This CDR3 has 15 amino acids. CDR1 LNHDA and CDR2 SQIVND come from the germline V gene (reference sequence). The DNA of the CDR3 is TGTGCCAGTAGTAGTCCCGACGGGATTAATTCACCCCTCCACTTT. Amino acid sequence: CASSSPDGINSPLHF. Complete variable domain (other parts from reference TRBV19 and TRBJ1-6): DGGITQSPKYLFRKEGQNVTLSCEQNLNHDAMYWYRQDPGQGLRLIYYSQIVNDFQKGDIAEGYSVSREKKESFPLTVTSAQKNPTAFYLCASSSPDGINSPLHFGNGTRLTVT.

V usage is TRBV24-1 and J usage is TRBJ2-3, with D tentatively TRBD2 (5 bases). This CDR3 is built from 11 residues. Germline V gene lookup returns CDR1 KGHDR and CDR2 SFDVKD. The germline V and J ends were trimmed by 5 bases and 6 bases, with 5 bases remaining between them. The CDR3 region is CATSVADTQYF. For the CDR3, the DNA is TGTGCCACCAGTGTAGCGGATACGCAGTATTTT.

This chain joins TRBV7-2 and TRBJ2-3; 7 bases are shared with TRBD2. The CDR3 has 17 amino acids. V gave up 6 bases and J gave up 0 bases; unmatched junction bases: 12. Germline assignment: CDR1 SGHTA and CDR2 FQGNSA. DNA of the CDR3: TGTGCCAGCAGATTATCATTCAGCGGGGAGAGCACAGATACGCAGTATTTT. It codes for CASRLSFSGESTDTQYF. The variable domain in full, completed from reference TRBV7-2 and TRBJ2-3, reads GAGVSQSPSNKVTEKGKDVELRCDPISGHTALYWYRQSLGQGLEFLIYFQGNSAPDKSGLPSDRFSAERTGGSVSTLTIQRTQQEDSAVYLCASRLSFSGESTDTQYFGPGTRLTVL.

This clone was seen just once. The rearrangement links TRBV6-1 to TRBJ2-7; D gene uncertain. The CDR3 contains 14 residues. V lost 3 bases and J 4 bases, leaving 13 bases between the germline ends. The germline gives CDR1 MNHNS, CDR2 SASEGT. CDR3 sequence reads: CASSDRQTFYEQYF. CDR3 nucleotide sequence: TGTGCCAGCAGTGACAGGCAGACGTTTTACGAGCAGTACTTC.

The V gene is TRBV9, the J gene TRBJ1-2; tentatively, D is TRBD1 (6 bases). The CDR3 is 15 residues long. Germline V gene sequence: CDR1 SGDLS, CDR2 YYNGEE. Trimming pared 0 bases from V and 4 bases from J, leaving 13 bases between. The CDR3 protein is CASSVGPDSRYGYTF. CDR3 in DNA: TGTGCCAGCAGCGTAGGTCCGGACAGCCGCTATGGCTACACCTTC.

CDR3: CASKSRGLTNEKLFF. The CDR3 DNA is TGTGCCAGCAAGAGCAGGGGGCTAACTAATGAAAAACTGTTTTTT. The genes are TRBV2 and TRBJ1-4, with 8 bases lining up with TRBD1. Germline trimming cut 7 bases from V and 1 base from J; bases unmatched to any gene: 5. Per the germline V gene, CDR1 is SNHLY and CDR2 is FYNNEI. This CDR3 is built from 15 residues.

This clone has just a few counts. The rearrangement uses TRBV5-5 and TRBJ2-5, with a tentative D call TRBD1 (5 bases). V was clipped by 5 bases and J by 5 bases, with 16 bases between them. This CDR3 is 14 amino acids long. Germline values: CDR1 SGHKS, CDR2 YYEKEE (reference sequence). CDR3 sequence: CASRSWSSGETQYF. The CDR3 nucleotides read TGTGCCAGCAGGTCATGGAGTTCAGGGGAGACCCAGTACTTC. The full variable domain, rest sourced from reference TRBV5-5 and TRBJ2-5, is DAGVTQSPTHLIKTRGQQVTLRCSPISGHKSVSWYQQVLGQGPQFIFQYYEKEERGRGNFPDRFSARQFPNYSSELNVNALLLGDSALYLCASRSWSSGETQYFGPGTRLLVL.

The V call is TRBV29-1, the J call TRBJ1-2; D is unresolved. V gave up 3 bases and J gave up 4 bases, with 12 bases separating them. This CDR3 is 13 amino acids long. Germline CDR1 SQVTM, CDR2 ANQGSEA. CDR3 amino acids: CSVDRGRGYGYTF. CDR3 bases: TGCAGCGTTGATCGAGGGCGAGGCTATGGCTACACCTTC.

V usage is TRBV7-8 and J usage is TRBJ2-7; D is perhaps TRBD1 (7 bases). V was trimmed by 6 bases and J by 2 bases, leaving 17 bases between them. The CDR3 spans 15 residues. CDR1 is SGHVS and CDR2 is FQNEAQ in the germline V gene. CDR3 nucleotides: TGTGCCAGCAGTCCGAGGGGCGGGACAGCCTACGAGCAGTACTTC. Translating gives CASSPRGGTAYEQYF.

V is TRBV7-2 and J is TRBJ2-7; 7 bases are a match to TRBD2. This CDR3 contains 15 residues. CDR1 and CDR2 from the germline V gene are SGHTA and FQGNSA. With 5 bases clipped from V and 1 base from J, the junction kept 8 bases outside the gene matches. Here the CDR3 reads CASSTRDSGSYEQYF. The CDR3 DNA sequence: TGTGCCAGCAGCACCCGGGATAGCGGGTCCTACGAGCAGTACTTC.

The table lists this clone with a count of one. The chain is built from TRBV5-1 and TRBJ1-6; no clear D gene. Germline V gives CDR1 SGHRS, CDR2 YFSETQ. V gave up 4 bases and J gave up 7 bases, with 12 bases separating them. The CDR3 has 14 amino acids. The CDR3 region has the DNA TGCGCCAGCAGCCTGGACGGGGAGAATTCACCCCTCCACTTT. Its translation: CASSLDGENSPLHF.

The chain recombines TRBV4-1 with TRBJ1-1; D is unclear. Trimming removed 6 bases at V and 1 base at J, with 12 bases between. The germline V gene encodes CDR1 MGHRA and CDR2 YSYEKL. CDR3 length: 14 residues. The CDR3 DNA reads as TGCGCCAGCAGTTGGCAGGATGCGAACACTGAAGCTTTCTTT. Amino acid sequence: CASSWQDANTEAFF.